These 12 T cell receptor beta chains were all obtained from the same sample, sequenced in a study of cytomegalovirus exposure and HLA in healthy donors. PCR was performed using 60 Vbeta and 13 Jbeta primers. The table came from immunoSEQ multiplex PCR; TCRdb's copy has only in-frame clones and leaves some out. In the table there are approximately 150,000 clones, 70% to 80% of which are singletons. Sequenced sample: PBMCs. These receptors originate from a female donor in good health and CMV-seronegative.

The V and J genes are TRBV27 and TRBJ1-2; 7 nucleotides align to TRBD1. The CDR3 is 15 residues long. In germline, CDR1 is MNHEY, CDR2 SMNVEV (reference sequence). The trim removed 6 bases at V and 7 bases at J, leaving 14 bases unmatched. The CDR3 is CASRPRTGDYGGYTF. The CDR3 DNA reads TGTGCCAGCAGGCCCCGGACAGGTGACTATGGTGGCTACACCTTC.

CDR3 loop: CASSIPTSGGVGNTDTQYF. The CDR3, as DNA: TGTGCCAGCAGCATCCCGACTAGCGGGGGCGTGGGGAACACAGATACGCAGTATTTT. The J gene is TRBJ2-3, the V gene TRBV7-2, with TRBD2 matching over 12 bases. The V and J ends lost 5 bases and 2 bases, in that order; junction bases with no gene match: 14. In germline, CDR1 is SGHTA, CDR2 FQGNSA. The CDR3 loop spans 19 amino acids.

The V call is TRBV7-6, the J call TRBJ1-1; 9 nucleotides align to TRBD1. Germline V gene data show CDR1 as SGHVS and CDR2 as FNYEAQ. The J segment lost 1 base and the V segment lost 5 bases, leaving 8 bases of the junction unmatched. CDR3 length equals 16 residues. In DNA, the CDR3 is TGTGCCAGCAGCCCTAAAATACAGGGGGCGAACACTGAAGCTTTCTTT. This encodes CASSPKIQGANTEAFF.

The chain carries TRBV18 and TRBJ1-6; D gene unclear. V lost 2 bases, J lost 10 bases, and 12 bases lay in between. Per the germline V gene, CDR1 is KGHSH and CDR2 is LQKENI. The CDR3 runs 14 residues. CDR3: CASSPLESASPLHF. The CDR3 nucleotides are TGTGCCAGCTCACCATTAGAGAGCGCGTCACCCCTCCACTTT.

The chain combines TRBV5-1 with TRBJ2-6, with D perhaps matching TRBD1 (5 bases). CDR1 is SGHRS and CDR2 is YFSETQ in the germline V gene. Deletions cut 1 base from V and 0 bases from J, with 8 bases between. The CDR3 consists of 16 residues. Here the CDR3 DNA reads TGCGCCAGCAGCTTGCAGGGAAACTCTGGGGCCAACGTCCTGACTTTC. This sequence encodes CASSLQGNSGANVLTF.

The J gene is TRBJ2-1, the V gene TRBV7-2, with TRBD2 as a possible D gene (8 bases). Germline V gene data show CDR1 as SGHTA and CDR2 as FQGNSA. V was shortened by 0 bases and J by 0 bases, with 24 bases between the two germline ends. CDR3 length: 21 amino acids. CDR3 protein: CASSLAATGMVGGVSYNEQFF. CDR3 DNA: TGTGCCAGCAGCTTAGCCGCGACAGGGATGGTCGGGGGGGTCTCCTACAATGAGCAGTTCTTC.

CDR3 residues: CASRIPRGLYGYTF. CDR3 nucleotide sequence: TGTGCCAGCAGGATCCCCAGGGGGCTATATGGCTACACCTTC. The V and J genes are TRBV6-5 and TRBJ1-2; 8 bases fit TRBD1. Germline CDR1 and CDR2: MNHEY and SVGAGI. The CDR3 sequence is 14 residues long. V gave up 6 bases and J gave up 5 bases; unmatched junction bases: 8.

J is TRBJ1-6 and V is TRBV11-2, with a possible D match to TRBD1 (6 bases). This CDR3 spans 17 amino acids. Trimming removed 4 bases at V and 12 bases at J, with 25 bases between. The germline V gene has CDR1 SGHAT and CDR2 FQNNGV. This CDR3 reads CASSYLRQALSEEPLHF. CDR3 coding DNA: TGTGCCAGCAGCTACTTGCGACAGGCTTTAAGTGAGGAACCCCTCCACTTT. Complete variable domain (other parts from reference TRBV11-2 and TRBJ1-6): EAGVAQSPRYKIIEKRQSVAFWCNPISGHATLYWYQQILGQGPKLLIQFQNNGVVDDSQLPKDRFSAERLKGVDSTLKIQPAKLEDSAVYLCASSYLRQALSEEPLHFGNGTRLTVT.

This chain connects TRBV11-3 to TRBJ1-2, with 9 bases aligning to TRBD1. J gave up 6 bases and V 4 bases, and 18 bases lay outside the gene matches. This CDR3 has 18 residues. CDR1 is SGHNT and CDR2 is YENEEA in the germline V gene. The CDR3 region has the DNA TGTGCCAGCAGCTACTCCTCCGGGACAGGGTCGGGTATGGATGGCTACACCTTC. Its protein product is CASSYSSGTGSGMDGYTF. Together with reference TRBV11-3 and TRBJ1-2, the CDR3 gives the full variable domain: EAGVVQSPRYKIIEKKQPVAFWCNPISGHNTLYWYLQNLGQGPELLIRYENEEAVDDSQLPKDRFSAERLKGVDSTLKIQPAELGDSAVYLCASSYSSGTGSGMDGYTFGSGTRLTVV.

CDR3 nucleotides: TGTGCCAGCAGCTTTCAGAATGGGTTGGGTGCACGGGACACTGAAGCTTTCTTT. This codes for CASSFQNGLGARDTEAFF. The chain uses TRBV11-3 and TRBJ1-1; no clear D. The CDR3 runs to 18 residues. V was trimmed by 3 bases and J by 3 bases, leaving 23 bases between them. The germline V gene encodes CDR1 SGHNT and CDR2 YENEEA. Based on the CDR3 plus reference TRBV11-3 and TRBJ1-1, the full variable domain is EAGVVQSPRYKIIEKKQPVAFWCNPISGHNTLYWYLQNLGQGPELLIRYENEEAVDDSQLPKDRFSAERLKGVDSTLKIQPAELGDSAVYLCASSFQNGLGARDTEAFFGQGTRLTVV.

The rearrangement uses TRBV6-5 and TRBJ1-2, with D tentatively TRBD1 (6 bases). This CDR3 is 15 amino acids long. Germline V gives CDR1 MNHEY, CDR2 SVGAGI. Trimming left V 6 bases short and J 2 bases short, with 16 bases between. The CDR3 DNA follows: TGTGCCAGCAGCCCCTGGACAGCTAGAAACTATGGCTACACCTTC. It yields the protein CASSPWTARNYGYTF.

The chain joins TRBV2 to TRBJ2-7; 8 bases agree with TRBD2. V gave up 9 bases and J gave up 2 bases; unmatched junction bases: 6. Looked up from germline, CDR1 is SNHLY and CDR2 is FYNNEI. There are 13 residues in the CDR3. CDR3 amino acids: CASYSGETYEQYF. Written as DNA, the CDR3 is TGTGCCAGTTATAGCGGGGAAACCTACGAGCAGTACTTC. The whole variable domain, remainder taken from reference TRBV2 and TRBJ2-7, is EPEVTQTPSHQVTQMGQEVILRCVPISNHLYFYWYRQILGQKVEFLVSFYNNEISEKSEIFDDQFSVERPDGSNFTLKIRSTKLEDSAMYFCASYSGETYEQYFGPGTRLTVT.